These 30 T cell receptor beta chains came from one sample sequenced in a study of T cell repertoires in cytomegalovirus infection. A single record per CDR3 protein comes from TCRdb applying MiXCR to the reads. The table lists 300,000 to 400,000 distinct CDR3 sequences, approximately 9.5% of them singletons. Sequences were obtained from PBMCs. The origin of the receptors is a human donor in good health (CMV status not recorded). Some clones in this sample may be carry-over from other donors' samples.

This clonotype has at least ten counts. The gene calls are TRBV19 and TRBJ2-1; TRBD2 aligns across 7 bases. Germline V gives CDR1 LNHDA, CDR2 SQIVND (reference sequence). J was trimmed by 6 bases and V by 10 bases; bases with no gene match: 15. This CDR3 has 15 amino acids. CDR3 sequence: CATLGGRVPGNEQFF. CDR3 in DNA: TGTGCCACCCTCGGGGGGAGGGTCCCTGGCAATGAGCAGTTCTTC.

There are a few counts of this clonotype. CDR3 region: CASIQGSSGGYNEQFF. For the CDR3, the DNA is TGTGCCAGCATCCAGGGGAGCAGCGGAGGGTACAATGAGCAGTTCTTC. The chain joins TRBV12-3 or TRBV12-4 to TRBJ2-1; D tentatively fits TRBD1 or TRBD2 (6 bases each). The CDR3 covers 16 residues. V was shortened by 7 bases and J by 4 bases, with 20 bases between the two germline ends.

The chain has TRBV20-1 and TRBJ2-7, with 8 bases matching TRBD1. V was clipped by 1 base and J by 3 bases; unmatched bases: 5. CDR3 length: 14 amino acids. Looked up from germline, CDR1 is DFQATT and CDR2 is SNEGSKA (reference sequence). CDR3 protein: CSARGRDRSYEQYF. CDR3 nucleotides: TGCAGTGCTAGAGGCCGGGACAGGAGCTACGAGCAGTACTTC.

This clonotype was counted at least ten times. The J gene is TRBJ2-3, the V gene TRBV7-2, with D possibly being TRBD1 (5 bases). V lost 1 base to trimming and J lost 7 bases, with 9 bases between them. This CDR3 region has 13 residues. The germline V gene has CDR1 SGHTA and CDR2 FQGNSA. The CDR3 DNA sequence: TGTGCCAGCAGCTTAGGGACACAGTATACGCAGTATTTT. Translated, it gives CASSLGTQYTQYF.

This clonotype was detected only a few times. The chain combines TRBV7-2 with TRBJ2-3; 10 nucleotides match TRBD2. Trimming at V came to 0 bases and at J to 6 bases, leaving 9 bases not matched to a gene. This CDR3 has 17 residues. Germline V gene sequence: CDR1 SGHTA, CDR2 FQGNSA. CDR3: CASSLAGLAIPADTQYF. CDR3 in DNA: TGTGCCAGCAGCTTAGCGGGACTAGCGATCCCCGCGGATACGCAGTATTTT.

This clonotype was counted between two and nine times. This rearrangement joins TRBV4-3 to TRBJ1-3; tentative D call: TRBD1 (5 bases). This CDR3 region has 17 residues. Germline lookup yields CDR1 LGHNA and CDR2 YSLEER. V was clipped by 1 base and J by 1 base, with 14 bases between them. The CDR3 region has the DNA TGCGCCAGCAGCCAAGTTTGGCGGGGGGAATCTGGAAACACCATATATTTT. Residues: CASSQVWRGESGNTIYF.

This clonotype appeared many times. The rearrangement uses TRBV7-8 and TRBJ1-2; D gene uncertain. The V end was cut by 7 bases, the J end by 5 bases, with 11 bases between. Germline CDR1 and CDR2: SGHVS and FQNEAQ. This CDR3 region has 12 residues. DNA for the CDR3: TGTGCCAGCACTTCGCCGGGGTATGGCTACACCTTC. The encoded protein is CASTSPGYGYTF. Based on the CDR3 plus reference TRBV7-8 and TRBJ1-2, the full variable domain is GAGVSQSPRYKVAKRGQDVALRCDPISGHVSLFWYQQALGQGPEFLTYFQNEAQLDKSGLPSDRFFAERPEGSVSTLKIQRTQQEDSAVYLCASTSPGYGYTFGSGTRLTVV.

This clonotype has ten or more counts. V and J are TRBV12-3 or TRBV12-4 and TRBJ2-7; no clear D. The length of the CDR3 is 14 residues. V was cut by 7 bases and J by 2 bases, with 15 bases left in between. CDR3 bases: TGTGCCAGCAACCTTGACCGCTACCCCTACGAGCAGTACTTC. Its translation is CASNLDRYPYEQYF.

The table lists this clonotype with many counts. The CDR3 spells CASRTLAGGLMGSDTQYF. The CDR3 DNA follows: TGTGCCAGCAGGACTCTAGCGGGGGGGCTCATGGGCTCAGATACGCAGTATTTT. V and J are TRBV7-2 and TRBJ2-3; 12 bases fit TRBD2. The trim removed 6 bases at V and 4 bases at J, leaving 14 bases unmatched. The V gene's germline CDR1 is SGHTA and CDR2 FQGNSA. The CDR3 loop spans 18 amino acids.

In its sample, this clonotype was seen many times. The chain couples TRBV12-3 or TRBV12-4 to TRBJ1-2; D is undetermined. V was shortened by 4 bases and J by 5 bases, with 8 bases between the two germline ends. The CDR3 spans 12 residues. The CDR3 region has the DNA TGTGCCAGCAGTTATTCGACATATGGCTACACCTTC. It specifies CASSYSTYGYTF.

This clonotype came up many times. This chain joins TRBV7-2 and TRBJ1-6, with 7 bases aligning to TRBD1. Germline values: CDR1 SGHTA, CDR2 FQGNSA. V shed 1 base, J shed 0 bases, and the junction held 6 bases outside the gene matches. The CDR3 runs to 18 residues. CDR3 nucleotide sequence: TGTGCCAGCAGCTTAGGCCTGGGACAGAGCTCCTATAATTCACCCCTCCACTTT. It translates to CASSLGLGQSSYNSPLHF. Together with reference TRBV7-2 and TRBJ1-6, the CDR3 gives the full variable domain: GAGVSQSPSNKVTEKGKDVELRCDPISGHTALYWYRQSLGQGLEFLIYFQGNSAPDKSGLPSDRFSAERTGGSVSTLTIQRTQQEDSAVYLCASSLGLGQSSYNSPLHFGNGTRLTVT.

This clonotype has at least ten counts. The chain recombines TRBV7-2 with TRBJ1-5; D uncertain. Germline lookup yields CDR1 SGHTA and CDR2 FQGNSA. The CDR3 has 15 residues. Trimming pared 5 bases from V and 5 bases from J, leaving 16 bases between. The CDR3 sequence is CASSLTPGRYQPQHF. The CDR3 nucleotides read TGTGCCAGCAGCCTGACCCCCGGGCGATATCAGCCCCAGCATTTT. Using reference TRBV7-2 and TRBJ1-5 for the parts outside the CDR3, the full variable domain is GAGVSQSPSNKVTEKGKDVELRCDPISGHTALYWYRQSLGQGLEFLIYFQGNSAPDKSGLPSDRFSAERTGGSVSTLTIQRTQQEDSAVYLCASSLTPGRYQPQHFGDGTRLSIL.

Of note for this clonotype: Being one base from a much bigger clone, this may be a read error. The chain links TRBV7-2 to TRBJ1-4; D unresolved. This CDR3 comprises 16 residues. Trimming removed 5 bases from V and 0 bases from J, with 13 bases in between. Germline-derived CDR1 and CDR2 are SGHTA and FQGNSA. CDR3 sequence reads: CASSARSPTTNEKLFF. Here the CDR3 DNA reads TGTGCCAGCAGCGCCCGATCCCCTACAACTAATGAAAAACTGTTTTTT.

Ten or more counts support this clonotype. The chain carries TRBV7-8 and TRBJ2-7; TRBD2 might be the D (5 bases). The CDR3 spans 13 residues. V was cut by 3 bases and J by 2 bases, with 8 bases left in between. From germline, CDR1 is SGHVS and CDR2 FQNEAQ. DNA for the CDR3: TGTGCCAGCAGCTTCGAGGGCACCTACGAGCAGTACTTC. Translation gives CASSFEGTYEQYF.

The chain couples TRBV19 to TRBJ2-2; D is perhaps TRBD1 or TRBD2 (5 bases each). The V gene lost 5 bases and the J gene lost 4 bases, with 17 bases spanning the gap. Germline loops: CDR1 LNHDA, CDR2 SQIVND (reference sequence). The CDR3 loop spans 16 amino acids. The CDR3 DNA reads TGTGCCAGTAGTTTGTTTTTGGGGACGGGCACCGGGGAGCTGTTTTTT. Its translation is CASSLFLGTGTGELFF.

This chain connects TRBV5-5 to TRBJ1-1; D uncertain. Germline assignment: CDR1 SGHKS and CDR2 YYEKEE (reference sequence). The CDR3 consists of 14 residues. V lost 6 bases, J lost 1 base, and 13 bases lay in between. This CDR3 is CASTYGQWNTEAFF. CDR3 bases: TGTGCCAGCACTTACGGTCAGTGGAACACTGAAGCTTTCTTT.

The table lists this clonotype with a few counts. The rearrangement uses TRBV19 and TRBJ2-7; D unresolved. The length of the CDR3 is 15 residues. V was cut by 4 bases and J by 4 bases, with 17 bases left in between. Germline CDR1 reads LNHDA; CDR2 reads SQIVND (reference sequence). CDR3 region: CASSTTGISSYEQYF. CDR3 DNA: TGTGCCAGTAGTACCACTGGAATTTCATCTTACGAGCAGTACTTC.

This clonotype was observed many times. V gene TRBV7-9 combines with J gene TRBJ2-3; D not certain. The CDR3 has 15 amino acids. Germline-derived CDR1 and CDR2 are SEHNR and FQNEAQ (reference sequence). Deletions cut 5 bases from V and 1 base from J, with 13 bases between. The CDR3 DNA reads as TGTGCCAGCAGCCCCTTGCCCCCCGGCACAGATACGCAGTATTTT. It translates to CASSPLPPGTDTQYF.

The chain carries TRBV20-1 and TRBJ2-7; either TRBD1 or TRBD2 may fit D (5 bases each). The CDR3 extends over 15 amino acids. V was clipped by 4 bases and J by 0 bases, with 16 bases between them. CDR1 DFQATT and CDR2 SNEGSKA come from the germline V gene (reference sequence). CDR3 sequence: CSANPGTASSYEQYF. In nucleotides, the CDR3 is TGCAGTGCTAACCCCGGGACCGCGAGCTCCTACGAGCAGTACTTC.

This clonotype was observed a handful of times. The CDR3 sequence: CATKSTGYTEAFF. The CDR3 DNA reads TGTGCCACCAAATCGACAGGGTACACTGAAGCTTTCTTT. The genes are TRBV24-1 and TRBJ1-1; 7 bases map to TRBD1. CDR3 length: 13 amino acids. Germline CDR1 is KGHDR and CDR2 is SFDVKD. Trimming removed 8 bases from V and 3 bases from J; junction bases left unmatched: 5.

J is TRBJ2-7 and V is TRBV20-1; no clear D. The V gene lost 0 bases and the J gene lost 1 base, with 10 bases spanning the gap. The CDR3 has 14 amino acids. In germline, CDR1 is DFQATT, CDR2 SNEGSKA (reference sequence). CDR3 amino acids: CSARDWAGSYEQYF. In DNA form, the CDR3 reads TGCAGTGCTAGAGATTGGGCAGGATCCTACGAGCAGTACTTC.

This clonotype was seen more than once but under ten times. One end of the junction fails to match germline, which may point to a read error. The genes are TRBV11-2 and TRBJ2-1, with 9 bases identical to TRBD1. This CDR3 spans 11 amino acids. Germline loops: CDR1 SGHAT, CDR2 FQNNGV. The CDR3, as DNA: TGTGCCAGCAGCACCGGGACAGGGTCTCTCTTC. Protein product: CASSTGTGSLF.

This clonotype has a count of ten or more. The chain couples TRBV7-2 to TRBJ1-2, with 11 bases aligning to TRBD1. Trimming took 5 bases from V and 8 from J; bases not matched to a gene: 4. The V gene's germline CDR1 is SGHTA and CDR2 FQGNSA. This CDR3 contains 13 residues. In nucleotides, the CDR3 is TGTGCCAGCAGCGGACAGGGGGCAAGCGGCTACACCTTC. Translating it yields CASSGQGASGYTF.

This chain links TRBV20-1 with TRBJ2-1, with 9 nucleotides matching TRBD1. The CDR3 has 13 amino acids. V lost 3 bases to trimming and J lost 9 bases; unmatched junction nucleotides: 6. The V gene's germline CDR1 is DFQATT and CDR2 SNEGSKA (reference sequence). DNA for the CDR3: TGCAGTGCTAGGGGACAGGGATTCAGTGAGCAGTTCTTC. Its protein is CSARGQGFSEQFF.

A few counts support this clonotype. The rearrangement links TRBV18 to TRBJ1-6; tentative D call: TRBD1 (5 bases). CDR1 is KGHSH, CDR2 LQKENI, per germline. V shed 1 base and J shed 7 bases, with 11 bases lying between them. This CDR3 has 15 residues. In DNA form, the CDR3 reads TGTGCCAGCTCACCACAGCCAGGGCAAAATTCACCCCTCCACTTT. Amino acids: CASSPQPGQNSPLHF.

The chain recombines TRBV20-1 with TRBJ2-4, with D uncertain. CDR1 and CDR2 (germline): DFQATT, SNEGSKA (reference sequence). The germline V and J ends were trimmed by 1 base and 3 bases, with 19 bases remaining between them. The CDR3 has 17 amino acids. For the CDR3, the DNA is TGCAGTGCTAGAGTGGGCAGTTTAGCATTAGTCAAAAACATTCAGTACTTC. Its protein product is CSARVGSLALVKNIQYF.

The V and J genes are TRBV6-2 or TRBV6-3 and TRBJ2-6; 10 nucleotides match TRBD2. After removal of 7 bases from V and 2 bases from J, the junction contained 11 bases not matched to a gene. Germline loops: CDR1 MNHEY, CDR2 SVGEGT. CDR3 length equals 18 residues. The CDR3 nucleotides read TGTGCCAGCACTGTCCTGGTAGCGGGGGGACCTGGGGCCAACGTCCTGACTTTC. The encoded protein is CASTVLVAGGPGANVLTF.

This clonotype was seen a handful of times. The rearrangement links TRBV9 to TRBJ2-7; D is tentatively TRBD1 or TRBD2 (6 bases each). The CDR3 contains 13 residues. V lost 4 bases to trimming and J lost 2 bases, with 10 bases between them. CDR1 and CDR2 from the germline V gene are SGDLS and YYNGEE. The CDR3, as DNA: TGTGCCAGCAGCAAGGGGGGTACCTACGAGCAGTACTTC. Its protein product is CASSKGGTYEQYF.

V is TRBV7-2 and J is TRBJ1-5; D ambiguous. Deletions cut 7 bases from V and 0 bases from J, with 4 bases between. In germline, CDR1 is SGHTA, CDR2 FQGNSA. The length of the CDR3 is 12 residues. In DNA, the CDR3 is TGTGCCAGCACTAATAGCAATCAGCCCCAGCATTTT. Translated: CASTNSNQPQHF.

The chain links TRBV28 to TRBJ2-3, with 10 bases identical to TRBD2. The V segment lost 4 bases and the J segment 3 bases; nucleotides outside the gene matches: 13. The germline gives CDR1 MDHEN, CDR2 SYDVKM. The CDR3 spans 18 residues. CDR3 in DNA: TGTGCCAGCAGTTCGGTTAGCGGGAGGCGTTTTTCTACAGATACGCAGTATTTT. This encodes CASSSVSGRRFSTDTQYF.